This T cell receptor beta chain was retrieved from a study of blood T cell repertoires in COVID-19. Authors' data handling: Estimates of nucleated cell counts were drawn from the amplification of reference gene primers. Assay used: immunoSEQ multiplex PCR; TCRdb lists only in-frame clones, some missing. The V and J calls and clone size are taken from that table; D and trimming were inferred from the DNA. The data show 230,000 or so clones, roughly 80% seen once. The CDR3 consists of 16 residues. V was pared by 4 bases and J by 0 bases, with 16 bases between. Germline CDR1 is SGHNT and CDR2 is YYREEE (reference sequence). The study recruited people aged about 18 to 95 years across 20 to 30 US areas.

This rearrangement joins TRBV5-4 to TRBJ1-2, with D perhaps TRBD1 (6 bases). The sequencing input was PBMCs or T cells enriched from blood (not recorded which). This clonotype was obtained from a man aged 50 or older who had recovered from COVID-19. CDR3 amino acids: CASSEVGRTANYGYTF. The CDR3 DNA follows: TGTGCCAGCAGCGAAGTGGGACGGACAGCTAACTATGGCTACACCTTC.